This T cell receptor (beta chain) originates from a study of blood T cell repertoires in COVID-19. The wider study: Material from acute and convalescent COVID-19 was sourced from the United States, Italy and Spain. Sources were T cells, B-cell-depleted T cells, or PBMCs; the material itself was cDNA or gDNA.

In the source study's methods: How many nucleated cells were present was estimated from reference gene primer amplification. Profiling relied on immunoSEQ multiplex PCR, and the TCRdb table lists in-frame clones only, not all of them. V, J and clone size are those of that table, while D and trimming were read from the DNA. Of about 100,000 clones in the sample, about 89% were seen once. The germline V and J ends were trimmed by 5 bases and 0 bases, with 11 bases remaining between them. Germline CDR1 reads MNHEY; CDR2 reads SVGAGI. This CDR3 is built from 15 residues. V usage is TRBV6-5 and J usage is TRBJ1-5, with TRBD1 as a possible D gene (5 bases). Sequencing was performed on peripheral blood. The receptor was derived from a human donor in a cohort sampled during active COVID-19. The CDR3 loop reads CASSPQENSNQPQHF. The CDR3 bases are TGTGCCAGCAGTCCACAGGAAAATAGCAATCAGCCCCAGCATTTT.